Sequencing of this T cell receptor beta chain was carried out in a study of T-cell memory formation after mild COVID-19. Turning to the study itself: In these data, TCR clusters were largely donor specific.

Study-level points and caveats: Confirmation was lacking for SARS-CoV-2 specificity of second-wave clones that peaked on day 37. Day 15 to 85 contractors were CD4/CD8 balanced; later expanders leaned CD4+.

TCR alpha and TCR beta cDNA libraries with sample barcodes and UMIs came from 5'RACE using constant-segment primers. TCRdb analysed the 5' RACE reads with MiXCR anew, one entry per CDR3 protein. The repertoire consists of over 500,000 distinct CDR3 sequences, with 15% to 20% occurring once and the leading ten covering 8.1%. CDR3 length: 14 amino acids. Germline V gives CDR1 SGHNT, CDR2 YYREEE (reference sequence). V was cut by 3 bases and J by 5 bases, with 14 bases left in between. For this clonotype: Its antigen is currently unknown.

This chain joins TRBV5-4 and TRBJ2-5, with D uncertain. The specimen was PBMCs or a T cell subset sorted from them (not recorded which). The sequence was collected from an adult woman who had mild COVID-19 (a few samples of this study predate the infection). Cell type and time point are not known. The CDR3 sequence is CASSSPGPWETQYF. In DNA form, the CDR3 reads TGTGCCAGCAGCTCACCGGGCCCATGGGAGACCCAGTACTTC. Complete variable domain (other parts from reference TRBV5-4 and TRBJ2-5): ETGVTQSPTHLIKTRGQQVTLRCSSQSGHNTVSWYQQALGQGPQFIFQYYREEENGRGNFPPRFSGLQFPNYSSELNVNALELDDSALYLCASSSPGPWETQYFGPGTRLLVL.